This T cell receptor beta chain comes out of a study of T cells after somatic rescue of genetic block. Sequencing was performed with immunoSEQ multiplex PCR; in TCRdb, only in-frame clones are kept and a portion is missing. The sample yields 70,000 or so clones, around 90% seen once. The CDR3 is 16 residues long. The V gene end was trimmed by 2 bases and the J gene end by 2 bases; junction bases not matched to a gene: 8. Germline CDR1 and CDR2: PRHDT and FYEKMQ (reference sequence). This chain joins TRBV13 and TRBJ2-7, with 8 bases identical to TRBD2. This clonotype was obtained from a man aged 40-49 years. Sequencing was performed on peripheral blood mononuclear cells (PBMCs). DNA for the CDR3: TGTGCCAGCAGCTTAAACGGGAGGGCTATCCCCTACGAGCAGTACTTC. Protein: CASSLNGRAIPYEQYF.